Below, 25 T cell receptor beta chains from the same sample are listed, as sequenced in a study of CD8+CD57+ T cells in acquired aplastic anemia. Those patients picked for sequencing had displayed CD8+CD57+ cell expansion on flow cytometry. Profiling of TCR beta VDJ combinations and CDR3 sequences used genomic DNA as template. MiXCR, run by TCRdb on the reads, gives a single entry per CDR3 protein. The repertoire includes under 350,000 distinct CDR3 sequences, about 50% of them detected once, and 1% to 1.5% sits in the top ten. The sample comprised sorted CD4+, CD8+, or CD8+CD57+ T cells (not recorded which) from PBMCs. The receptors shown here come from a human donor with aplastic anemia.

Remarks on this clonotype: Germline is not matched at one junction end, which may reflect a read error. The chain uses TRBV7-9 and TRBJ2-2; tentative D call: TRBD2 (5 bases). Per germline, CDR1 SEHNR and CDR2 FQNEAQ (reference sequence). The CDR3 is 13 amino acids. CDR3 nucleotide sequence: TGTGCCAGCAGCACCCCATTCACCGGGGAGCTGTCTTTT. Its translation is CASSTPFTGELSF.

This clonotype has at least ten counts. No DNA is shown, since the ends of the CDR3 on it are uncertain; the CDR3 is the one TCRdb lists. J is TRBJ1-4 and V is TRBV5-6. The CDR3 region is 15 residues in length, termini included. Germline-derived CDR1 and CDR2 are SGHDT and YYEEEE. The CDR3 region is CASSLDFGPDEKLFF.

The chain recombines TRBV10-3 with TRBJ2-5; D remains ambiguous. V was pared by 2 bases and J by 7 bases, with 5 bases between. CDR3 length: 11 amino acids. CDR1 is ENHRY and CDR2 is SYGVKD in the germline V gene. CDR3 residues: CAISEMGTQYF. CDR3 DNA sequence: TGTGCCATCAGTGAGATGGGGACCCAGTACTTC.

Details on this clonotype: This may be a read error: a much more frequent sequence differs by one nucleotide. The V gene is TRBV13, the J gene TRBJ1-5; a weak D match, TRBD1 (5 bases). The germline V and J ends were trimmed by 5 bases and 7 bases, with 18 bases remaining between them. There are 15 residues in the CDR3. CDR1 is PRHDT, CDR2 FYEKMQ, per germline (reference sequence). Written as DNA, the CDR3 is TGTGCCAGCAGCCCGCCGGACGGGGCTGGGCAGCCCCAGCATTTT. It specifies CASSPPDGAGQPQHF.

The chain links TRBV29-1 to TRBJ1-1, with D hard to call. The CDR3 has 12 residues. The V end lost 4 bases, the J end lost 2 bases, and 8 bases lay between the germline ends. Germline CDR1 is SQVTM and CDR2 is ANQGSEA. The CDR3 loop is CSVVVGNTEAFF. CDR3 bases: TGCAGCGTTGTTGTGGGCAACACTGAAGCTTTCTTT.

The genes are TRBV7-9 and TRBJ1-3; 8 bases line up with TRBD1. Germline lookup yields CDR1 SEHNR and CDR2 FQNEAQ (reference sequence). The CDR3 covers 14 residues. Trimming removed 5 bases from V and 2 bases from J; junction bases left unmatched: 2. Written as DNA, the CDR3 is TGTGCCAGCAGCCTACAGGGGGCTGGAAACACCATATATTTT. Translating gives CASSLQGAGNTIYF.

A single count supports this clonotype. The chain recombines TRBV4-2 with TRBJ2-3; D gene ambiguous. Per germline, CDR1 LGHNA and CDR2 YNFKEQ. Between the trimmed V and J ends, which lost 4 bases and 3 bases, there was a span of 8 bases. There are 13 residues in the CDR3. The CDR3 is CASSPQETDTQYF. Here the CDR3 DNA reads TGTGCCAGCAGCCCTCAGGAGACAGATACGCAGTATTTT.

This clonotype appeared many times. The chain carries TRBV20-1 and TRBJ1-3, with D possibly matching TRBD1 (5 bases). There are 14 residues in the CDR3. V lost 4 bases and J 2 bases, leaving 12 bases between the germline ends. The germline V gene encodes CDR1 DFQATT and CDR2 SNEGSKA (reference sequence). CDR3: CSAKPGTAGNTIYF. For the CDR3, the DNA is TGCAGTGCTAAGCCCGGGACCGCTGGAAACACCATATATTTT.

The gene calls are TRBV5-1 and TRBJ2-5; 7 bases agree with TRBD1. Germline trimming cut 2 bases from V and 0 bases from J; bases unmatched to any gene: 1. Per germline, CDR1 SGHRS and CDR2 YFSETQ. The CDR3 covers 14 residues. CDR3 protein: CASSLQGYQETQYF. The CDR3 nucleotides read TGCGCCAGCAGCTTACAGGGGTACCAAGAGACCCAGTACTTC.

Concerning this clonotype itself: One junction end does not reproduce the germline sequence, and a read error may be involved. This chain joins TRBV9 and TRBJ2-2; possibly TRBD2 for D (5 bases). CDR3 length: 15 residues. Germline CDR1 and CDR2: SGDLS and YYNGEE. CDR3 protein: CASSEDLINTGELFF. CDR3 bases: TGTGCAAGCAGTGAGGACTTGATAAACACCGGGGAGCTGTTTTTT.

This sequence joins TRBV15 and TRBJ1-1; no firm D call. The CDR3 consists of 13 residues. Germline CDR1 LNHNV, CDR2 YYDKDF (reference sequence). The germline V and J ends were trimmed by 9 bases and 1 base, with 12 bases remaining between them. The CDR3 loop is CATSEASNTEAFF. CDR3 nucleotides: TGTGCCACTTCGGAAGCCTCGAACACTGAAGCTTTCTTT.

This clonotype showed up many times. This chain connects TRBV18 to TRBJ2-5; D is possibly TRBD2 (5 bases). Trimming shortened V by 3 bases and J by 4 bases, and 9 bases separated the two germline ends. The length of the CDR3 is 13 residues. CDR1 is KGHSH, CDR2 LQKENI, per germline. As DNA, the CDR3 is TGTGCCAGCTCACCCGGGGTAGGAGAGACCCAGTACTTC. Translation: CASSPGVGETQYF.

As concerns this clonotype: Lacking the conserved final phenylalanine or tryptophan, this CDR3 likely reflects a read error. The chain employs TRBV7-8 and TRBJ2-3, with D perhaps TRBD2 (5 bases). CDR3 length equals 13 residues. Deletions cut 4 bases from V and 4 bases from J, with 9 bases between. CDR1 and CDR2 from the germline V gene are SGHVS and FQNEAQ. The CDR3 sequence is CASSSLAPDTQYL. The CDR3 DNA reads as TGTGCCAGCAGCTCGCTAGCTCCAGATACGCAGTATCTT.

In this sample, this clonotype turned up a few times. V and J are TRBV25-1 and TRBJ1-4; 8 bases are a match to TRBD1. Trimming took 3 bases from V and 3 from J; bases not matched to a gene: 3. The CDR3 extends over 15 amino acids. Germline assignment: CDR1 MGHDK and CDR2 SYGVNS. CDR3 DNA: TGTGCCAGCAGTGAGGGACAGGTCTCTAATGAAAAACTGTTTTTT. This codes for CASSEGQVSNEKLFF.

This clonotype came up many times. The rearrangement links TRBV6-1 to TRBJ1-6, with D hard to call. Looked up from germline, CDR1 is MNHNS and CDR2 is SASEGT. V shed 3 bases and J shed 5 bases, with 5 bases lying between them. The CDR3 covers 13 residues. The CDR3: CASSDSDNSPLHF. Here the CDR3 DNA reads TGTGCCAGCAGTGATAGTGATAATTCACCCCTCCACTTT.

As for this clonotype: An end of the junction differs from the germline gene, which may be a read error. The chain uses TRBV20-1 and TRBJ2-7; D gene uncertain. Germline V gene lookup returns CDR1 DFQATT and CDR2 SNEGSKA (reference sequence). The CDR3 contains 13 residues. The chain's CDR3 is CSALFPAALEQYF. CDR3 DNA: TGCAGTGCCCTATTTCCTGCGGCCCTAGAGCAGTACTTT.

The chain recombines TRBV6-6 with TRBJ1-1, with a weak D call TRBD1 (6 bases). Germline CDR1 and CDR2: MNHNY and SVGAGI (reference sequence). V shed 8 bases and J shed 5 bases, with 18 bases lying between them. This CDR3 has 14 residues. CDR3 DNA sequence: TGTGCCAGCGAACGGGCTCCCACAGGGACTGAAGCTTTCTTT. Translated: CASERAPTGTEAFF.

Written as DNA, the CDR3 is TGTGCCAGCAACCTACGCCCCTTCACTAGCGGCAATGAGCAGTTCTTC. Its protein product is CASNLRPFTSGNEQFF. The genes are TRBV12-3 or TRBV12-4 and TRBJ2-1; 8 bases match TRBD2. The junction had 14 bases not matched to a gene; V was cut back by 7 bases and J by 6 bases. This CDR3 comprises 16 residues.

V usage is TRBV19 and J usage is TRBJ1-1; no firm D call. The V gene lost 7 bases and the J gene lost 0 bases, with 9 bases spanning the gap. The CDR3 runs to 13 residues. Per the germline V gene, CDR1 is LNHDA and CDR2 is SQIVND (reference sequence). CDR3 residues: CASTTGMNTEAFF. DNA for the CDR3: TGTGCCAGTACGACGGGAATGAACACTGAAGCTTTCTTT.

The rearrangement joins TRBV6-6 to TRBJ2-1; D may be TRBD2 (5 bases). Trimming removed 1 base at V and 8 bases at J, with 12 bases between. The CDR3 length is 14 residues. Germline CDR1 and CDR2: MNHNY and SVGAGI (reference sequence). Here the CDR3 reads CASSYFAGVDEQFF. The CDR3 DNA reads TGTGCCAGCAGTTACTTCGCGGGTGTGGATGAGCAGTTCTTC.

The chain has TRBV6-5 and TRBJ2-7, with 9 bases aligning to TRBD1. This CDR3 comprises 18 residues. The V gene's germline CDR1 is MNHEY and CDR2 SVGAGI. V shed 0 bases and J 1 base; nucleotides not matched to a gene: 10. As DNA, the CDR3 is TGTGCCAGCAGTTACTCGAGGTTTACAGGGGGCCGTTCCTACGAGCAGTACTTC. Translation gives CASSYSRFTGGRSYEQYF.

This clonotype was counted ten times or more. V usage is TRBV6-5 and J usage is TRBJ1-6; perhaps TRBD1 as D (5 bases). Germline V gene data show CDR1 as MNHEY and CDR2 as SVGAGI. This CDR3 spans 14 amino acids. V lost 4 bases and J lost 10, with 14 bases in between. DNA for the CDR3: TGTGCCAGCAGTTCAGGGCTGGGCGGATCACCCCTCCACTTT. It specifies CASSSGLGGSPLHF.

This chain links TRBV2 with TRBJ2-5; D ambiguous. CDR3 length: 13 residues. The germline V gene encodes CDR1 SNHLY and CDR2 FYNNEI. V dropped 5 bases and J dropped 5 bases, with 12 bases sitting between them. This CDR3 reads CASSSARRETQYF. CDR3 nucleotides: TGTGCCAGCAGTTCAGCTAGGCGCGAGACCCAGTACTTC.

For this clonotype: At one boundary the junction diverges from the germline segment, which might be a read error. The chain's CDR3 is CASSSGFSGANVLTF. The DNA of the CDR3 is TGTGCTAGCAGCTCAGGGTTCTCTGGGGCCAACGTCCTGACTTTC. This chain links TRBV7-7 with TRBJ2-6, with D maybe TRBD1 (5 bases). Germline CDR1 reads SSHAT; CDR2 reads FNYEAQ (reference sequence). The CDR3 sequence is 15 residues long.

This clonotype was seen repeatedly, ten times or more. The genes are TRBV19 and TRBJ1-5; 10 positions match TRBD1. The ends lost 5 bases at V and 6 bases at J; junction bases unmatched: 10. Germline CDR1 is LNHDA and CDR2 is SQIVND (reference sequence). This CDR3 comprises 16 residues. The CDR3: CASSLGQGGFSQPQHF. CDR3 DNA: TGTGCCAGTAGTCTCGGACAGGGGGGCTTTAGTCAGCCCCAGCATTTT.